This T cell receptor (beta chain) was found in a study of T cell changes during pregnancy in multiple sclerosis. This clone was seen only once. The germline V gene has CDR1 SGHNT and CDR2 YENEEA. The CDR3 runs to 15 residues. The junction had 3 bases not matched to a gene; V was cut back by 6 bases and J by 4 bases. Using immunoSEQ multiplex PCR, the repertoire was profiled, and TCRdb retains in-frame clones only, with some absent. Found here are approximately 83,000 clones, 85% to 95% of them singletons; the top ten hold 4.3%. The sequencing here drew on peripheral blood, taken in the first trimester of pregnancy. J is TRBJ2-2 and V is TRBV11-3, with TRBD2 matching over 12 bases. The receptor was isolated from a female donor with multiple sclerosis, enrolled in a pregnancy study. CDR3 coding DNA: TGTGCCAGCAGACTGACTAGCGGGGGCACCGGGGAGCTGTTTTTT. It encodes CASRLTSGGTGELFF. The full variable domain, rest sourced from reference TRBV11-3 and TRBJ2-2, is EAGVVQSPRYKIIEKKQPVAFWCNPISGHNTLYWYLQNLGQGPELLIRYENEEAVDDSQLPKDRFSAERLKGVDSTLKIQPAELGDSAVYLCASRLTSGGTGELFFGEGSRLTVL.